The TCR beta chain under discussion was sequenced for a study of OX40 agonist ivuxolimab in advanced cancers. Describing the broader study: Ivuxolimab was a fully human IgG2 agonistic monoclonal antibody targeting the costimulatory receptor OX40 (CD134). Intravenous ivuxolimab was administered to patients every 2 weeks at six dose levels: 0.01, 0.1, 0.3, 1.5, 3 and 10 mg/kg. Of the roughly 51 patients in dose escalation, 19 had hepatocellular carcinoma, some 15 had melanoma, 9 had renal cell carcinoma and 9 had head and neck cancer. In the dose-escalation cohort, roughly 82% of patients were male, and the mean age was around 60 years with a range of roughly 23 to 79. Prior anti-PD-1, anti-PD-L1 or anti-CTLA-4 therapy was permitted, and approximately 39% of dose-escalation patients had received checkpoint inhibitors. Three dose-escalation patients achieved partial responses, one with hepatocellular carcinoma and two with cutaneous melanoma. The purpose of peripheral TCRbeta sequencing was to test whether ivuxolimab changed TCR sequence diversity and led to clonal T-cell expansion. The paper describes the monotherapy dose-escalation part (N of about 55 patients) of the phase I trial of ivuxolimab.

Spanning cysteine to phenylalanine, the CDR3 consists of 11 amino acids. CDR3 DNA only is kept here, 33 bases in frame from base 1. The V end loses 5 bases and the J end loses 7 bases, and a stretch of 9 bases separates them. CDR1 and CDR2 were assigned from the germline V gene (reference sequence) as MNHNY and SVGAGI. Genomic DNA was extracted from sorted cells for sequencing of the TCRbeta CDR3 region. The immunoSEQ Assay was used to sequence the TCRbeta CDR3 regions. TCRdb took over this immuneACCESS table, retaining in-frame rearrangements with V and J assigned. Such tables are incomplete; in checked studies, under half of the missing clones stem from an unresolved V gene, and the remainder is unexplained. The sample table records approximately 72,000 clones; 75% to 85% of these occur just once. The ten largest clones add up to 1.5% to 2% of the sample. There are a few counts of this clone. Its antigen is currently not known. Base qualities are not recorded, but no much larger clone differs from it by a single base.

Patients with a history of autoimmune disease or receiving systemic immunosuppression were excluded from the trial. Peripheral blood for TCR sequencing was collected from all dose cohorts at baseline, on cycle 4 day 1, and on cycle 7 day 1. Samples were obtained from an open-label, multicenter, first-in-human phase I dose-escalation trial of ivuxolimab. Adults with locally advanced or metastatic melanoma, renal cell carcinoma, hepatocellular carcinoma or head and neck squamous cell carcinoma were enrolled in the trial. Before TCR sequencing, CD4+ T cells and CD8+ T cells were sorted from peripheral blood as separate populations. What the research found in general, with its limitations: After ivuxolimab, expanded clones were on average more numerous among CD8+ T cells than among CD4+ T cells. Which antigens the clonally expanded peripheral T cells were specific for was not determined. At doses of 0.1 to 3.0 mg/kg, clonal expansion of both CD4+ and CD8+ blood T cells was observed from baseline to week 6. Partial responders in the 0.1-3.0 mg/kg groups had among the lowest normalized peripheral clonal expansion, especially among CD8+ T cells. Low levels of normalized T-cell clonal expansion were also seen in some patients who did not respond.

The chain is assembled from TRBV6-6 and TRBJ2-7; a tentative D match to TRBD1 spans 6 bases. This clonotype originated in an adult with an advanced solid tumor such as melanoma, head and neck, liver or kidney cancer. Sequenced material: CD4+ or CD8+ T cells sorted from blood, taken in a trial of the OX40 agonist ivuxolimab. The CDR3 region: CASSPGEEQYF. The nucleotide sequence reads TGTGCCAGCAGTCCAGGGGAAGAGCAGTACTTC.